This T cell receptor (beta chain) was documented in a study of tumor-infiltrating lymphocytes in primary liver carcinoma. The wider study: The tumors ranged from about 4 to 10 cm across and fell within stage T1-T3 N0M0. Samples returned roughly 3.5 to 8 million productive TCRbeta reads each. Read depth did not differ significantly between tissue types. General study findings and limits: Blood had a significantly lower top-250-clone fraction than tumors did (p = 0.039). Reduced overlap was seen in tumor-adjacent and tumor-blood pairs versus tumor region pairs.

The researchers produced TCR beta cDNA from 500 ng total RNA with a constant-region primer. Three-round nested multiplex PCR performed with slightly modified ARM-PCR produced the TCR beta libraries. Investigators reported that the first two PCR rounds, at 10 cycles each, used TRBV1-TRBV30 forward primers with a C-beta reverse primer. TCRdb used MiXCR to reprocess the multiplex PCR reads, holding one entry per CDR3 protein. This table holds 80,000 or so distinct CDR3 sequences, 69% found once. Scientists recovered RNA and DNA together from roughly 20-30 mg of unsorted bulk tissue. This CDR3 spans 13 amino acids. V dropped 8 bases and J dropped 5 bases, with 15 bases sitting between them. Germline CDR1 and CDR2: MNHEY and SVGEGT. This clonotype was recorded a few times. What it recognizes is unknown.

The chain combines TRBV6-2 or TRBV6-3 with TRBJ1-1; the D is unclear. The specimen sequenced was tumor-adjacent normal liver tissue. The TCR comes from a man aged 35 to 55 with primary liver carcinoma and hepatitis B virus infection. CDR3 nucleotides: TGTGCCAGCGGTTCCTCCCTTCGTACTGAAGCTTTCTTT. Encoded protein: CASGSSLRTEAFF.